This entry is about one T cell receptor beta chain. The target antigen is unknown. The data stem from a study of cytomegalovirus exposure and HLA in healthy donors. Study at large: Earlier findings included roughly 120 million unique TCR beta sequences obtained from 180 million or so T cells. Early release data held some 80 million unique TCRs from HLA-typed donors.

General observations from the study: DRB1 had the most TCR associations and HLA-C the fewest, a later analysis found, with rates varying by HLA locus. For most subjects, TCR beta sequences were reported to predict HLA-A and HLA-B alleles with accuracy.

Amplification used 60 Vbeta primers and 13 Jbeta primers. Sequencing was performed with immunoSEQ multiplex PCR; in TCRdb, only in-frame clones are kept and a portion is missing. Counted here are 150,000 to 200,000 clones, approximately 80% occurring once; the ten biggest clones make up 1.5% to 2.5%. The CDR3 covers 14 residues. The V and J ends lost 3 bases and 8 bases, in that order; junction bases with no gene match: 6. The germline V gene has CDR1 KGHSH and CDR2 LQKENI. This TCR was sampled from a man in his late teens or twenties in good health and CMV-seronegative. Sequenced material: PBMCs. V gene TRBV18 combines with J gene TRBJ1-2; 10 bases are a match to TRBD1. The CDR3 loop reads CASSPPGQGYGYTF. For the CDR3, the DNA is TGTGCCAGCTCACCCCCGGGACAGGGGTACGGCTACACCTTC.